Listed here is a single T cell receptor beta chain. These data are taken from a study of blood T cell repertoires in COVID-19. For the study at large: Collection of acute and convalescent COVID-19 samples took place in the United States, Italy and Spain.

With V trimmed by 3 bases and J by 4 bases, 5 bases remained unmatched. Looked up from germline, CDR1 is LNHDA and CDR2 is SQIVND (reference sequence). There are 14 residues in the CDR3. Source study methods: Amplification of reference gene primers provided the estimated nucleated cell counts. Sequencing was performed with immunoSEQ multiplex PCR; in TCRdb, only in-frame clones are kept and a portion is missing. V and J calls and clone size follow that table, whereas D and trimming were derived from the DNA. This table holds about 240,000 clones, approximately 78% found once. The gene calls are TRBV19 and TRBJ1-2; the match to TRBD1 covers 7 bases. The clonotype originates from a woman younger than 35 with acute or convalescent COVID-19. Sequenced input: peripheral blood. The CDR3 nucleotides are TGTGCCAGTAGTATCGGAACAGGGGCCTATGGCTACACCTTC. It encodes CASSIGTGAYGYTF.